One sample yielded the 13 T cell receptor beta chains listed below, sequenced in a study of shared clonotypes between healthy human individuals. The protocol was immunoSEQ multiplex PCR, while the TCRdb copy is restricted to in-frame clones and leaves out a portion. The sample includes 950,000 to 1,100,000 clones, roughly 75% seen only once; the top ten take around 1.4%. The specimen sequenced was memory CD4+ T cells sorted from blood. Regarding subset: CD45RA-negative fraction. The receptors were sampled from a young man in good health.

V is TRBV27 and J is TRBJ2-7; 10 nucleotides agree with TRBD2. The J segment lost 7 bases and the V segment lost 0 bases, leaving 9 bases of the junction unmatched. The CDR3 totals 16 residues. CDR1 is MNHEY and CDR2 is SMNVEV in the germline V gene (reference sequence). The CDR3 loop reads CASSLSWLAGAREQYF. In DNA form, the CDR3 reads TGTGCCAGCAGTTTATCATGGCTAGCGGGAGCGAGAGAGCAGTACTTC.

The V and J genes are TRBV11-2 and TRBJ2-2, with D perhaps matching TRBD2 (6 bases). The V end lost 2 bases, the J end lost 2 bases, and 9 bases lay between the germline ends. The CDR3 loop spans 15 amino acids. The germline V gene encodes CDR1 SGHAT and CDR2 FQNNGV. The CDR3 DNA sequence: TGTGCCAGCAGCTTATCGGGGGTTAACACCGGGGAGCTGTTTTTT. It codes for CASSLSGVNTGELFF.

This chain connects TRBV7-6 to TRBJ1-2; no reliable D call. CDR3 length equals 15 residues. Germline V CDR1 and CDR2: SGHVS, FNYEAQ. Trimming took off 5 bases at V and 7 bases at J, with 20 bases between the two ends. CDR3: CASSTIAATPPGYTF. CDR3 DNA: TGTGCCAGCAGCACCATCGCAGCTACACCTCCTGGCTACACCTTC.

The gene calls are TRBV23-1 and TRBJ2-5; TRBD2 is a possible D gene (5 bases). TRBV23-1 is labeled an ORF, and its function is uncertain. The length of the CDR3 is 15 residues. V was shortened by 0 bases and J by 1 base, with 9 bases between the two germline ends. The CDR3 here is CASSQSHGVQETQYF. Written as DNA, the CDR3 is TGCGCCAGCAGTCAATCCCACGGGGTCCAAGAGACCCAGTACTTC.

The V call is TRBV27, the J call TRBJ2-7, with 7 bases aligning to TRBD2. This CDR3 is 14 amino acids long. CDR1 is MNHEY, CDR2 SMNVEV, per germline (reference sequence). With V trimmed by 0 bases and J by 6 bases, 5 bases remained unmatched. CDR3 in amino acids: CASSLSGGRGEQYF. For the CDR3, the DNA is TGTGCCAGCAGTTTATCCGGCGGGAGAGGCGAGCAGTACTTC.

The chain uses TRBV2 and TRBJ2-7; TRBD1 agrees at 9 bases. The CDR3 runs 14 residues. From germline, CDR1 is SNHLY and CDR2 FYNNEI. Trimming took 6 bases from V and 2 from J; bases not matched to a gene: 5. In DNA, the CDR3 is TGTGCCAGCAGCGGGACAGGGACCCCCTACGAGCAGTACTTC. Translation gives CASSGTGTPYEQYF. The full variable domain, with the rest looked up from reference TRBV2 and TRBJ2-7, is EPEVTQTPSHQVTQMGQEVILRCVPISNHLYFYWYRQILGQKVEFLVSFYNNEISEKSEIFDDQFSVERPDGSNFTLKIRSTKLEDSAMYFCASSGTGTPYEQYFGPGTRLTVT.

In DNA form, the CDR3 reads TGTGCCAGCGCCACACGCACAGGGGGTCGGGATACGCAGTATTTT. Its protein product is CASATRTGGRDTQYF. V usage is TRBV11-2 and J usage is TRBJ2-3; 8 bases match TRBD1. Trimming removed 8 bases from V and 6 bases from J; junction bases left unmatched: 13. Germline values: CDR1 SGHAT, CDR2 FQNNGV. The CDR3 totals 15 residues.

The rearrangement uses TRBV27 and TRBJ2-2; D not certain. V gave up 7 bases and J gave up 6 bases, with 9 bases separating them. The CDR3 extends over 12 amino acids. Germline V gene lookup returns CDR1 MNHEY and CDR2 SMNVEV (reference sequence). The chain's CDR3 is CASKGLAGELFF. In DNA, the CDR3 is TGTGCCAGCAAGGGTCTCGCCGGGGAGCTGTTTTTT.

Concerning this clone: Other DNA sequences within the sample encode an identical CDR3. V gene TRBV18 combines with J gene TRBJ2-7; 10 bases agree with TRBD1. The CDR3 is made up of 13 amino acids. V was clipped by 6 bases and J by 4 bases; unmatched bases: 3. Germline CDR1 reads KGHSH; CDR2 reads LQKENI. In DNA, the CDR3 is TGTGCCAGCTCGGGACAGGGGACATACGAGCAGTACTTC. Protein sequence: CASSGQGTYEQYF.

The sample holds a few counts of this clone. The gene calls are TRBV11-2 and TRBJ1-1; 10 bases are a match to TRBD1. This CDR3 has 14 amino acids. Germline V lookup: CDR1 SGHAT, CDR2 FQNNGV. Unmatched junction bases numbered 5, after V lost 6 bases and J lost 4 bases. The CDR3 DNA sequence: TGTGCCAGCAGACGGACAGGGGGGGGCACTGAAGCTTTCTTT. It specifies CASRRTGGGTEAFF.

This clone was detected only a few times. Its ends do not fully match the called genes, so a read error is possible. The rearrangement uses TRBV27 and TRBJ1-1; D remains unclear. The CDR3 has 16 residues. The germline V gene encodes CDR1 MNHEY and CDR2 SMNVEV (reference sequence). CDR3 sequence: CASNLRWKGGSTEAFF. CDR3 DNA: TGTGCCAGCAATTTACGGTGGAAGGGAGGGAGTACTGAAGCTTTCTTT.

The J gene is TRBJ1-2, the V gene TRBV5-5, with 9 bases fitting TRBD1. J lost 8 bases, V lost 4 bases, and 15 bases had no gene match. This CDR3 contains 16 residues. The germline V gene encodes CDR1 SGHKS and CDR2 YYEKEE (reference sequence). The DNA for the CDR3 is TGTGCCAGCAGCCCAGGGACAGGGCCATCCCAGGGGGGCTACACCTTC. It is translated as CASSPGTGPSQGGYTF.

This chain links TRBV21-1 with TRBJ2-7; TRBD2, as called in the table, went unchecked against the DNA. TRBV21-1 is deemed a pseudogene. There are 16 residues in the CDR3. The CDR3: CASTVRRWRNAYEQYF. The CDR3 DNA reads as TGTGCCAGCACCGTTCGTCGCTGGCGGAACGCCTACGAGCAGTACTTC.